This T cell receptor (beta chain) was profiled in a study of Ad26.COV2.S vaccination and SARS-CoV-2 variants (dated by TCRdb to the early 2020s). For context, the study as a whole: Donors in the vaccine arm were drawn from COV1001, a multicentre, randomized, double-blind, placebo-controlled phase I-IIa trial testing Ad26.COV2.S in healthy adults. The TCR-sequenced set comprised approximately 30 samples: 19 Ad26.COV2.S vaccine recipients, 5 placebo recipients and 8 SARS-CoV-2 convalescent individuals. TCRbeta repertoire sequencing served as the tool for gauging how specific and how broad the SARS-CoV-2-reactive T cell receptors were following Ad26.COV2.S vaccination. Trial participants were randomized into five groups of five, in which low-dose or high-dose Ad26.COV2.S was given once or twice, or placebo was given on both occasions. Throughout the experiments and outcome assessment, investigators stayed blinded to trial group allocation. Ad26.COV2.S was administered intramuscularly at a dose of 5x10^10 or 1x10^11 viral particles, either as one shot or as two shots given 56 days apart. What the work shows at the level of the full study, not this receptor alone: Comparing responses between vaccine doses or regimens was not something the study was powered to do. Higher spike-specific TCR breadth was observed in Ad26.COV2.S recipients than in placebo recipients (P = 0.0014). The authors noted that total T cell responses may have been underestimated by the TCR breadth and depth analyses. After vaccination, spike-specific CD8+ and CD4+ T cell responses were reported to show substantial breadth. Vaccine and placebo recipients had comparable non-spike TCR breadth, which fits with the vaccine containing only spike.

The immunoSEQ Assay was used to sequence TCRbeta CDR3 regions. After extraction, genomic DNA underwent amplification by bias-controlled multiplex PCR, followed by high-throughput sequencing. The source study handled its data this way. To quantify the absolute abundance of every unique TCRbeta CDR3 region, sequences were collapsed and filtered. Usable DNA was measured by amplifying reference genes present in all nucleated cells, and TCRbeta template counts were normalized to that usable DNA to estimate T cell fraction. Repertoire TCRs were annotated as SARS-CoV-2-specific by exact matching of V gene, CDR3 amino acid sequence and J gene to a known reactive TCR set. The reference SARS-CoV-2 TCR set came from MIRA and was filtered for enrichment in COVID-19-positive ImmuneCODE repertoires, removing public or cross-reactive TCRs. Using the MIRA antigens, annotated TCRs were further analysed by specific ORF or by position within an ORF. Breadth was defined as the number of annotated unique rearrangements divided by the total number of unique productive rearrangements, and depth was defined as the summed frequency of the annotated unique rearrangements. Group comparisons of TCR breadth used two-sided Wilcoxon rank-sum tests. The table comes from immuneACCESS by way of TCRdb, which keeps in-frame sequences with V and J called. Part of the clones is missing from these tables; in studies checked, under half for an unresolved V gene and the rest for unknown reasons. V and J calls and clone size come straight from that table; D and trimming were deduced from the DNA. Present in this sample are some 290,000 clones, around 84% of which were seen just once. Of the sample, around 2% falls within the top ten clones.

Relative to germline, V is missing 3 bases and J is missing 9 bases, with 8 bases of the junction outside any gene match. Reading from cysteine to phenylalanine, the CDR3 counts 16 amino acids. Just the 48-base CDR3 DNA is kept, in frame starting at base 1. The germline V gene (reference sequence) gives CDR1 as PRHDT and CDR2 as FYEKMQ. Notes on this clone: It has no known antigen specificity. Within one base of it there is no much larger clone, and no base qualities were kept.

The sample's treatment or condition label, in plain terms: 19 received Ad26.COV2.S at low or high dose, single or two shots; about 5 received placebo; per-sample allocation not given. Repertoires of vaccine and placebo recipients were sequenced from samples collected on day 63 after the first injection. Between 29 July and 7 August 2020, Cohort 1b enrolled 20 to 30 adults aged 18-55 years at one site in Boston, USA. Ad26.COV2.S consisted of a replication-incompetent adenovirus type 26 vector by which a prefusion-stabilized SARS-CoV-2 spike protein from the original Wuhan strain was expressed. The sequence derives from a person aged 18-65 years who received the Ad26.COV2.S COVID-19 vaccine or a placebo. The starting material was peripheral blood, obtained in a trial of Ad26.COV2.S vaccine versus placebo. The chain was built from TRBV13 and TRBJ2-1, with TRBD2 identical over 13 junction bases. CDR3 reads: CASSFRTSGGSREQFF. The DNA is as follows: TGTGCCAGCAGCTTCCGGACTAGCGGGGGATCGCGTGAGCAGTTCTTC.